The 9 T cell receptor beta chains reported below all come from one sample, sequenced in a study of glioma-infiltrating T cells. The iRepertoire nested amplicon-rescue multiplex PCR amplified TCR alpha and beta CDR3s from RNA. Via MiXCR, TCRdb re-called the multiplex PCR reads, giving one row per CDR3 protein. Of about 180,000 distinct CDR3 sequences detected, approximately 40% appear once; the ten largest clones hold around 5%. Sequenced input: glioma tissue, nonneoplastic brain tissue, or PBMCs (not recorded which). Every receptor here comes from a human donor with low-grade glioma or glioblastoma, undergoing nonglioma brain surgery, or in good health (not recorded which).

As to this clonotype: One end of the junction does not line up with germline, which may come from a read error. The chain links TRBV19 to TRBJ2-3; a possible D gene is TRBD1 (5 bases). CDR3 length: 13 residues. The germline V gene encodes CDR1 LNHDA and CDR2 SQIVND (reference sequence). The CDR3 nucleotides read TGTGCCAGTAGTCCGGTTGGGGCAGATAGGCAGTATTTT. Translation: CASSPVGADRQYF.

Concerning this clonotype: Since a much larger clone is just one base distant, this may be a read error. The genes are TRBV28 and TRBJ1-4; D gene unclear. Germline V gives CDR1 MDHEN, CDR2 SYDVKM. The CDR3 has 16 residues. The ends were cut back, 6 bases at V and 7 bases at J, with 21 bases in the middle. CDR3 sequence reads: CASSYVRAGYSEKLFF. Written as DNA, the CDR3 is TGTGCCAGCAGCTACGTTCGGGCGGGGTATAGTGAAAAACTGTTTTTT. Looking up the rest from reference TRBV28 and TRBJ1-4 gives the full variable domain: DVKVTQSSRYLVKRTGEKVFLECVQDMDHENMFWYRQDPGLGLRLIYFSYDVKMKEKGDIPEGYSVSREKKERFSLILESASTNQTSMYLCASSYVRAGYSEKLFFGSGTQLSVL.

The sample holds a few counts of this clonotype. The chain uses TRBV2 and TRBJ2-5; the match to TRBD1 covers 7 bases. Germline CDR1 is SNHLY and CDR2 is FYNNEI. The CDR3 consists of 15 residues. With V trimmed by 7 bases and J by 3 bases, 11 bases remained unmatched. The CDR3 loop is CASKFTTGTEETQYF. The CDR3 nucleotides read TGTGCCAGCAAGTTTACGACCGGGACAGAAGAGACCCAGTACTTC.

This clonotype was recorded at least ten times. V gene TRBV10-3 combines with J gene TRBJ1-1; weak D call: TRBD1 (5 bases). The germline V and J ends were trimmed by 3 bases and 0 bases, with 11 bases remaining between them. Germline CDR1 ENHRY, CDR2 SYGVKD. The CDR3 totals 15 residues. The CDR3 nucleotides are TGTGCCATCAGTGACCCGACAGAGATGAACACTGAAGCTTTCTTT. This translates into CAISDPTEMNTEAFF.

This clonotype was recorded at least ten times. The chain links TRBV27 to TRBJ2-1; 7 bases match TRBD2. This CDR3 region has 16 residues. With V trimmed by 1 base and J by 0 bases, 3 bases remained unmatched. CDR1 is MNHEY and CDR2 is SMNVEV in the germline V gene (reference sequence). The CDR3 loop reads CASSLYTSASYNEQFF. In DNA form, the CDR3 reads TGTGCCAGCAGTTTATATACTAGCGCCTCCTACAATGAGCAGTTCTTC.

This clonotype was counted at least ten times. V and J are TRBV20-1 and TRBJ2-1; 11 bases align to TRBD2. This CDR3 contains 15 residues. CDR1 and CDR2 from the germline V gene are DFQATT and SNEGSKA (reference sequence). CDR3 amino acids: CNPLRASGRYNEQFF. The DNA of the CDR3 is TGCAATCCCCTCCGGGCTAGCGGGAGGTACAATGAGCAGTTCTTC.

This clonotype was picked up many times. CDR3 protein: CASSYSPVTDTQYF. The CDR3 DNA is TGTGCCAGCAGTTACTCACCCGTCACAGATACGCAGTATTTT. This chain joins TRBV6-6 and TRBJ2-3; D gene uncertain. CDR3 length: 14 residues. V dropped 0 bases and J dropped 2 bases, with 6 bases sitting between them. Germline CDR1 MNHNY, CDR2 SVGAGI (reference sequence).

At least ten counts were recorded for this clonotype. This chain connects TRBV20-1 to TRBJ1-4; no firm D call. This CDR3 region has 13 residues. The germline V and J ends were trimmed by 0 bases and 8 bases, with 10 bases remaining between them. Germline V lookup: CDR1 DFQATT, CDR2 SNEGSKA (reference sequence). CDR3: CSARDSGREKLFF. CDR3 sequence (DNA): TGCAGTGCTAGAGATAGTGGCCGAGAAAAACTGTTTTTT.

As to this clonotype: A much more abundant neighbour one base away suggests this may be a read error. This chain uses TRBV12-3 or TRBV12-4 with TRBJ2-3, with D hard to call. V was cut by 3 bases and J by 5 bases, with 12 bases left in between. The CDR3 sequence is 14 residues long. CDR3 sequence reads: CASSFTQNKDTQYF. The CDR3 coding sequence is TGTGCCAGCAGTTTCACCCAGAACAAAGATACGCAGTATTTT.